These 5 T cell receptor beta chains originate from one sample sequenced in a study of cytomegalovirus exposure and HLA in healthy donors. The PCR ran on 60 Vbeta and 13 Jbeta primers. Assay used: immunoSEQ multiplex PCR; TCRdb lists only in-frame clones, some missing. The profile shows approximately 100,000 clones, about four fifths of them singletons. The sequenced material came from PBMCs. The receptor set was obtained from a middle-aged woman in good health and CMV-seronegative.

A few counts support this clone. This sequence joins TRBV4-3 and TRBJ2-1; D possibly corresponds to TRBD1 (6 bases). V was clipped by 8 bases and J by 2 bases, with 13 bases between them. The V gene's germline CDR1 is LGHNA and CDR2 YSLEER. CDR3 length equals 14 residues. CDR3 DNA sequence: TGCGCCAGCGGCAGGACAGATACCTACAATGAGCAGTTCTTC. This codes for CASGRTDTYNEQFF.

Here the CDR3 DNA reads TGTGCCAGCAGTTCAGTAGCGGGGGGAAGCTACAATGAGCAGTTCTTC. Translated: CASSSVAGGSYNEQFF. The rearrangement links TRBV28 to TRBJ2-1; 10 positions match TRBD2. V trimming: 4 bases; J trimming: 3 bases; junction bases outside the gene matches: 6. Germline V gene data show CDR1 as MDHEN and CDR2 as SYDVKM. The CDR3 has 16 amino acids.

This clone was seen a handful of times. The chain links TRBV10-3 to TRBJ1-1; D ambiguous. V dropped 3 bases and J dropped 3 bases, with 8 bases sitting between them. The germline V gene has CDR1 ENHRY and CDR2 SYGVKD. The CDR3 length is 13 residues. CDR3 sequence: CAISDVPDTEAFF. CDR3 sequence (DNA): TGTGCCATCAGTGATGTACCGGACACTGAAGCTTTCTTT.

This chain's CDR3 is CASSLSSRGGTGELFF. In DNA form, the CDR3 reads TGTGCCAGCAGCTTGAGTTCGCGGGGAGGCACCGGGGAGCTGTTTTTT. This sequence joins TRBV7-9 and TRBJ2-2; the D gene is possibly TRBD2 (6 bases). The germline CDR1 and CDR2 sequences are SEHNR and FQNEAQ (reference sequence). The CDR3 has 16 amino acids. V dropped 3 bases and J dropped 4 bases, with 15 bases sitting between them. Full variable domain (outside the CDR3, taken from reference TRBV7-9 and TRBJ2-2): DTGVSQNPRHKITKRGQNVTFRCDPISEHNRLYWYRQTLGQGPEFLTYFQNEAQLEKSRLLSDRFSAERPKGSFSTLEIQRTEQGDSAMYLCASSLSSRGGTGELFFGEGSRLTVL.

This chain uses TRBV10-3 with TRBJ2-5; 13 positions match TRBD2. Germline V CDR1 and CDR2: ENHRY, SYGVKD. V shed 10 bases and J 2 bases; nucleotides not matched to a gene: 4. The CDR3 extends over 14 amino acids. The CDR3 here is CATGTSGEQETQYF. As DNA, the CDR3 is TGTGCCACAGGGACTAGCGGGGAACAAGAGACCCAGTACTTC.